This T cell receptor (beta chain) stems from a study of T cell changes during pregnancy in multiple sclerosis. This clone came up once. This table comes from immunoSEQ multiplex PCR, and its TCRdb copy is limited to in-frame clones, with some not included. The sample consists of approximately 47,000 clones, 85% to 90% of them appearing once. The V end was cut by 4 bases, the J end by 0 bases, with 8 bases between. Germline V gene lookup returns CDR1 LGHNA and CDR2 YNFKEQ. The CDR3 totals 14 residues. V is TRBV4-2 and J is TRBJ2-3, with D tentatively TRBD2 (5 bases). This sequence was found in a female donor with multiple sclerosis, enrolled in a pregnancy study. The sample consisted of peripheral blood, taken in the first trimester of pregnancy. The CDR3 bases are TGTGCCAGCAGCCCCGGGGTAAGCACAGATACGCAGTATTTT. Protein product: CASSPGVSTDTQYF.